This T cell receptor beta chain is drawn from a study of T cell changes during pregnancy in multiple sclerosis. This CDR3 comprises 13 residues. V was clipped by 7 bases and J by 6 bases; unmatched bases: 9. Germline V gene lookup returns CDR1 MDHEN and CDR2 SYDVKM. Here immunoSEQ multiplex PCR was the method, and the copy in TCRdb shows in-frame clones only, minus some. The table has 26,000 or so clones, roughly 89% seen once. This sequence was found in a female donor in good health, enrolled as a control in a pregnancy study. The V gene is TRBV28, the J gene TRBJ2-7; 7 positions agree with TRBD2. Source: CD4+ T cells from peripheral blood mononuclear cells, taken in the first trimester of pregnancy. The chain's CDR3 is CASIRREWGEQYF. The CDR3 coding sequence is TGTGCCAGCATCCGGCGGGAGTGGGGCGAGCAGTACTTC.